Shown below are 32 T cell receptor beta chains from a single sample sequenced in a study of cytomegalovirus exposure and HLA in healthy donors. The PCR used 60 Vbeta and 13 Jbeta primers. Generated by immunoSEQ multiplex PCR, the TCRdb table keeps only in-frame clones and is missing some. Of around 91,000 clones listed, less than 70% were seen once; the top ten hold over 2%. Input material: PBMCs. The receptor set was obtained from a human donor in good health.

The chain links TRBV27 to TRBJ2-7; D is perhaps TRBD1 (6 bases). The CDR3 length is 14 residues. Germline lookup yields CDR1 MNHEY and CDR2 SMNVEV (reference sequence). Trimming took off 5 bases at V and 2 bases at J, with 13 bases between the two ends. The CDR3 DNA reads TGTGCCAGCAGTCTTCACAGGGCCCCCTACGAGCAGTACTTC. Translating gives CASSLHRAPYEQYF.

J is TRBJ2-6 and V is TRBV7-2; possibly TRBD1 for D (6 bases). Trimming removed 9 bases at V and 3 bases at J, with 15 bases between. The CDR3 has 15 residues. CDR1 and CDR2 (germline): SGHTA, FQGNSA. The CDR3 loop reads CASEQGVGGANVLTF. Here the CDR3 DNA reads TGTGCCAGTGAACAGGGTGTGGGTGGGGCCAACGTCCTGACTTTC. The full variable domain, its missing parts supplied by reference TRBV7-2 and TRBJ2-6, is GAGVSQSPSNKVTEKGKDVELRCDPISGHTALYWYRQSLGQGLEFLIYFQGNSAPDKSGLPSDRFSAERTGGSVSTLTIQRTQQEDSAVYLCASEQGVGGANVLTFGAGSRLTVL.

The V and J genes are TRBV7-9 and TRBJ1-6, with 11 bases identical to TRBD1. The CDR3 sequence is 17 residues long. The V segment lost 4 bases and the J segment 2 bases; nucleotides outside the gene matches: 4. The V gene's germline CDR1 is SEHNR and CDR2 FQNEAQ (reference sequence). The CDR3, as DNA: TGTGCCAGCAGCTCCCGGACAGGGGGCGCCTATAATTCACCCCTCCACTTT. Translating gives CASSSRTGGAYNSPLHF.

This clone was seen a few times. The chain combines TRBV2 with TRBJ1-6, with D hard to call. CDR3 length: 15 residues. From germline, CDR1 is SNHLY and CDR2 FYNNEI. With 2 bases removed from V and 6 bases from J, the gap between germline ends came to 11 bases. The CDR3 region is CASSERSGLNSPLHF. CDR3 bases: TGTGCCAGCAGTGAACGGTCAGGCCTTAATTCACCCCTCCACTTT.

The V call is TRBV14, the J call TRBJ1-1; 8 nucleotides agree with TRBD1. Germline CDR1 is SGHDN and CDR2 is FVKESK. J lost 5 bases, V lost 2 bases, and 7 bases had no gene match. The CDR3 loop spans 15 amino acids. CDR3 nucleotide sequence: TGTGCCAGCAGCCAACGGACAGGGTTGTATACTGAAGCTTTCTTT. Protein product: CASSQRTGLYTEAFF.

V gene TRBV7-8 combines with J gene TRBJ2-5, with TRBD2 as a possible D gene (5 bases). In germline, CDR1 is SGHVS, CDR2 FQNEAQ. The CDR3 sequence is 14 residues long. The ends were cut back, 4 bases at V and 0 bases at J, with 9 bases in the middle. CDR3 protein: CASSSYGDQETQYF. CDR3 bases: TGTGCCAGCAGCTCCTACGGGGACCAAGAGACCCAGTACTTC.

V and J are TRBV2 and TRBJ1-1; maybe TRBD1 (5 bases). The ends were cut back, 5 bases at V and 5 bases at J, with 12 bases in the middle. This CDR3 has 13 amino acids. CDR1 and CDR2 (germline): SNHLY, FYNNEI. The CDR3 region is CASSRRGGTEAFF. The DNA for the CDR3 is TGTGCCAGCAGTAGACGGGGGGGGACTGAAGCTTTCTTT.

V usage is TRBV5-6 and J usage is TRBJ1-5, with D perhaps TRBD1 (5 bases). This CDR3 has 18 residues. CDR1 is SGHDT, CDR2 YYEEEE, per germline. Deletions cut 0 bases from V and 0 bases from J, with 16 bases between. This CDR3 is CASSLVGVTLYSNQPQHF. The CDR3 region has the DNA TGTGCCAGCAGCTTGGTAGGGGTGACACTTTATAGCAATCAGCCCCAGCATTTT.

This sequence joins TRBV4-3 and TRBJ2-7; D not certain. Germline V gene lookup returns CDR1 LGHNA and CDR2 YSLEER. The germline V and J ends were trimmed by 0 bases and 1 base, with 16 bases remaining between them. CDR3 length equals 17 residues. The CDR3 nucleotides read TGCGCCAGCAGCCAAGACCCCCGGTCGACTGTTTCCTACGAGCAGTACTTC. Translated, it gives CASSQDPRSTVSYEQYF.

V usage is TRBV4-1 and J usage is TRBJ1-1; the D is unclear. Trimming took off 0 bases at V and 0 bases at J, with 17 bases between the two ends. The germline CDR1 and CDR2 sequences are MGHRA and YSYEKL. The CDR3 has 18 amino acids. CDR3 loop: CASSQDWRQRNMNTEAFF. The DNA for the CDR3 is TGCGCCAGCAGCCAAGATTGGCGACAAAGGAACATGAACACTGAAGCTTTCTTT.

The chain links TRBV6-6 to TRBJ1-1; tentative D call: TRBD1 (6 bases). The CDR3 covers 14 residues. Trimming shortened V by 6 bases and J by 3 bases, and 14 bases separated the two germline ends. Per the germline V gene, CDR1 is MNHNY and CDR2 is SVGAGI (reference sequence). The CDR3 region is CASRESQGYTEAFF. CDR3 nucleotide sequence: TGTGCCAGCAGAGAGTCCCAGGGGTACACTGAAGCTTTCTTT.

The chain combines TRBV20-1 with TRBJ1-1; D is possibly TRBD1 (5 bases). CDR3 size: 11 residues. CDR1 and CDR2 (germline): DFQATT, SNEGSKA (reference sequence). The CDR3 loop reads CSADRNTEAFF. The CDR3 DNA follows: TGCAGCGCAGACAGGAACACTGAAGCTTTCTTT.

The chain employs TRBV7-2 and TRBJ2-1; TRBD2 agrees at 8 bases. CDR3 length equals 15 residues. Germline CDR1 SGHTA, CDR2 FQGNSA. Germline trimming cut 5 bases from V and 4 bases from J; bases unmatched to any gene: 7. CDR3 sequence reads: CASSLPSGGYNEQFF. The CDR3, as DNA: TGTGCCAGCAGCCTTCCAAGCGGGGGATACAATGAGCAGTTCTTC.

CDR3 DNA sequence: TGTGCCTCAGCGGGGGGCAATGAGCAGTTCTTC. Translating gives CASAGGNEQFF. The chain employs TRBV5-6 and TRBJ2-1; 9 nucleotides align to TRBD2. CDR3 size: 11 residues. After removal of 10 bases from V and 6 bases from J, the junction contained 2 bases not matched to a gene. The germline CDR1 and CDR2 sequences are SGHDT and YYEEEE. Based on the CDR3 plus reference TRBV5-6 and TRBJ2-1, the full variable domain is DAGVTQSPTHLIKTRGQQVTLRCSPKSGHDTVSWYQQALGQGPQFIFQYYEEEERQRGNFPDRFSGHQFPNYSSELNVNALLLGDSALYLCASAGGNEQFFGPGTRLTVL.

V and J are TRBV11-1 and TRBJ1-1, with 9 bases aligning to TRBD1. V shed 5 bases, J shed 3 bases, and the junction held 7 bases outside the gene matches. The length of the CDR3 is 15 residues. Germline CDR1 reads SGHAT; CDR2 reads FQDESV (reference sequence). Here the CDR3 reads CASSTTTGGDTEAFF. The DNA of the CDR3 is TGTGCCAGCAGCACCACAACAGGGGGCGACACTGAAGCTTTCTTT.

The chain couples TRBV5-4 to TRBJ1-2; TRBD1 might be the D (5 bases). This CDR3 comprises 15 residues. Germline CDR1 SGHNT, CDR2 YYREEE (reference sequence). V lost 3 bases and J lost 4, with 16 bases in between. CDR3 nucleotides: TGTGCCAGCAGCTCGAGCCCAGGGCATAGCTATGGCTACACCTTC. The encoded protein is CASSSSPGHSYGYTF.

This clone occurred a few times. Other nucleotide sequences from this sample produce the same CDR3. The V and J genes are TRBV6-5 and TRBJ1-2; 10 nucleotides match TRBD1. From germline, CDR1 is MNHEY and CDR2 SVGAGI. V lost 3 bases and J lost 4; bases outside the gene matches: 8. The CDR3 is 16 amino acids. CDR3: CASSYLRTGGGYGYTF. The DNA for the CDR3 is TGTGCCAGCAGTTATCTCCGGACAGGGGGAGGCTATGGCTACACCTTC.

The genes are TRBV6-6 and TRBJ1-5; tentative D call: TRBD1 (6 bases). The CDR3 totals 14 residues. V was shortened by 7 bases and J by 4 bases, with 14 bases between the two germline ends. Germline CDR1 MNHNY, CDR2 SVGAGI (reference sequence). The CDR3 DNA reads as TGTGCCAGCACAACAGGGAGAGGGAATCAGCCCCAGCATTTT. Translation: CASTTGRGNQPQHF.

The chain recombines TRBV18 with TRBJ1-1, with 9 bases aligning to TRBD1. The ends lost 4 bases at V and 5 bases at J; junction bases unmatched: 5. The CDR3 length is 14 residues. The V gene's germline CDR1 is KGHSH and CDR2 LQKENI. In DNA, the CDR3 is TGTGCCAGCTCACTGAACAGGGGGCAGACTGAAGCTTTCTTT. Amino acid sequence: CASSLNRGQTEAFF.

The sample holds one count of this clone. The rearrangement uses TRBV18 and TRBJ1-4; possible D gene TRBD1, 5 bases. The CDR3 consists of 14 residues. CDR1 is KGHSH, CDR2 LQKENI, per germline. Trimming shortened V by 3 bases and J by 8 bases, and 13 bases separated the two germline ends. This CDR3 reads CASSPTGGSEKLFF. CDR3 in DNA: TGTGCCAGCTCACCCACGGGGGGGTCCGAAAAACTGTTTTTT.

This chain links TRBV10-3 with TRBJ1-4; D is unclear. The ends were cut back, 8 bases at V and 0 bases at J, with 7 bases in the middle. This CDR3 contains 13 residues. CDR1 ENHRY and CDR2 SYGVKD come from the germline V gene. The CDR3 DNA reads TGTGCCATCCGCCAGTCAACTAATGAAAAACTGTTTTTT. Translation gives CAIRQSTNEKLFF.

The CDR3 is CSVEDPRVTINEQFF. CDR3 bases: TGCAGCGTTGAAGATCCCCGGGTAACAATCAATGAGCAGTTCTTC. The chain links TRBV29-1 to TRBJ2-1; D unresolved. The CDR3 runs 15 residues. Trimming removed 0 bases from V and 6 bases from J, with 15 bases in between. CDR1 is SQVTM, CDR2 ANQGSEA, per germline.

This chain connects TRBV5-1 to TRBJ1-2; the match to TRBD1 covers 9 bases. The germline V gene encodes CDR1 SGHRS and CDR2 YFSETQ. The CDR3 sequence is 14 residues long. The V and J ends lost 4 bases and 6 bases, in that order; junction bases with no gene match: 7. This CDR3 reads CASSRTGEDDGYTF. The DNA of the CDR3 is TGCGCCAGCAGCCGGACAGGGGAGGACGATGGCTACACCTTC.

This CDR3 is CASSFWGGSTDTQYF. CDR3 DNA sequence: TGTGCCAGCAGCTTTTGGGGGGGGAGCACAGATACGCAGTATTTT. The gene calls are TRBV5-4 and TRBJ2-3; 7 positions agree with TRBD2. The J segment lost 0 bases and the V segment lost 2 bases, leaving 3 bases of the junction unmatched. Germline V gene lookup returns CDR1 SGHNT and CDR2 YYREEE (reference sequence). This CDR3 has 15 amino acids.

The chain recombines TRBV6-5 with TRBJ2-5, with 11 bases that match TRBD2. The CDR3 runs to 14 residues. Per germline, CDR1 MNHEY and CDR2 SVGAGI. Trimming cost V 6 bases and J 2 bases; bases outside gene matches: 2. The CDR3 here is CASRASGGQETQYF. In DNA, the CDR3 is TGTGCCAGCAGGGCTAGCGGGGGGCAAGAGACCCAGTACTTC.

The V call is TRBV7-3, the J call TRBJ2-5; tentatively, D is TRBD2 (6 bases). CDR3 length: 13 amino acids. Germline V CDR1 and CDR2: SGHTA, FQGTGA. Trimming cost V 1 base and J 4 bases, with 7 bases left between them. CDR3 in amino acids: CASSLRLGETQYF. The CDR3 bases are TGTGCCAGCAGCTTAAGACTAGGAGAGACCCAGTACTTC.

The chain carries TRBV19 and TRBJ2-7; 10 nucleotides align to TRBD1. The V segment lost 5 bases and the J segment 2 bases; nucleotides outside the gene matches: 9. Germline CDR1 is LNHDA and CDR2 is SQIVND (reference sequence). The CDR3 consists of 16 residues. CDR3 amino acids: CASSLSRDRGTYEQYF. CDR3 DNA sequence: TGTGCCAGTAGTCTTTCCCGGGACAGGGGAACCTACGAGCAGTACTTC.

This clone has just a few counts. The chain uses TRBV5-6 and TRBJ2-4, with 8 positions matching TRBD1. The CDR3 is 16 amino acids. The J segment lost 1 base and the V segment lost 2 bases, leaving 5 bases of the junction unmatched. Germline CDR1 SGHDT, CDR2 YYEEEE. The CDR3 reads CASSFLQGVAKNIQYF. For the CDR3, the DNA is TGTGCCAGCAGCTTTTTACAGGGGGTGGCCAAAAACATTCAGTACTTC. Full variable domain (rest looked up from reference TRBV5-6 and TRBJ2-4): DAGVTQSPTHLIKTRGQQVTLRCSPKSGHDTVSWYQQALGQGPQFIFQYYEEEERQRGNFPDRFSGHQFPNYSSELNVNALLLGDSALYLCASSFLQGVAKNIQYFGAGTRLSVL.

This clone showed up just a few times. The gene calls are TRBV7-9 and TRBJ1-2; 8 bases map to TRBD1. The junction had 6 bases not matched to a gene; V was cut back by 5 bases and J by 1 base. The CDR3 has 15 residues. The germline V gene has CDR1 SEHNR and CDR2 FQNEAQ (reference sequence). CDR3 protein: CASSPGQGHNYGYTF. DNA of the CDR3: TGTGCCAGCAGCCCAGGACAGGGCCATAACTATGGCTACACCTTC. The full variable domain, with the rest looked up from reference TRBV7-9 and TRBJ1-2, is DTGVSQNPRHKITKRGQNVTFRCDPISEHNRLYWYRQTLGQGPEFLTYFQNEAQLEKSRLLSDRFSAERPKGSFSTLEIQRTEQGDSAMYLCASSPGQGHNYGYTFGSGTRLTVV.

The table lists this clone with a few counts. V usage is TRBV19 and J usage is TRBJ2-1; 8 bases agree with TRBD1. V lost 1 base and J lost 8; bases outside the gene matches: 7. This CDR3 has 15 amino acids. Germline CDR1 and CDR2: LNHDA and SQIVND (reference sequence). The CDR3: CASSIGTGRRDEQFF. The DNA for the CDR3 is TGTGCCAGTAGTATAGGGACAGGGAGGAGGGATGAGCAGTTCTTC.

This clone came up a few times. The chain recombines TRBV2 with TRBJ1-4; 9 bases are a match to TRBD1. This CDR3 is built from 12 residues. Germline V gene sequence: CDR1 SNHLY, CDR2 FYNNEI. The junction had 2 bases not matched to a gene; V was cut back by 8 bases and J by 7 bases. The CDR3 nucleotides read TGTGCCAGCCGGGACAGGGTTGAAAAACTGTTTTTT. It yields the protein CASRDRVEKLFF.

J is TRBJ1-6 and V is TRBV29-1, with no clear D. CDR1 is SQVTM and CDR2 is ANQGSEA in the germline V gene. Trimming shortened V by 4 bases and J by 8 bases, and 12 bases separated the two germline ends. The CDR3 totals 13 residues. Here the CDR3 reads CSVGEGPYSPLHF. CDR3 bases: TGCAGCGTTGGAGAGGGCCCCTATTCACCCCTCCACTTT. The whole variable domain, remainder taken from reference TRBV29-1 and TRBJ1-6, is SAVISQKPSRDICQRGTSLTIQCQVDSQVTMMFWYRQQPGQSLTLIATANQGSEATYESGFVIDKFPISRPNLTFSTLTVSNMSPEDSSIYLCSVGEGPYSPLHFGNGTRLTVT.